This record looks at one TCR beta chain sequence and its context. All enrollees were about 18 to 89 years old and from roughly 22 US areas. Assay used: immunoSEQ multiplex PCR; TCRdb lists only in-frame clones, some missing. Of approximately 120,000 clones in the sample, about four fifths were seen once. This entry is derived from a study of blood T cell repertoires in COVID-19. Overall study context: In each case, the material was cDNA or gDNA derived from T cells, B-cell-depleted T cells, or PBMCs.

The length of the CDR3 is 18 residues. Germline-derived CDR1 and CDR2 are SGHRS and YFSETQ. With 0 bases clipped from V and 1 base from J, the junction kept 7 bases outside the gene matches. The V gene is TRBV5-1, the J gene TRBJ2-3; 11 bases fit TRBD2. The receptor's source is a young man who had recovered from COVID-19. Sequenced material: PBMCs or T cells enriched from blood (not recorded which). CDR3 protein: CASSLGASGGRRTDTQYF. The CDR3 DNA sequence: TGCGCCAGCAGCTTGGGGGCTAGCGGGGGGCGACGCACAGATACGCAGTATTTT. The variable domain in full, with the rest retrieved from reference TRBV5-1 and TRBJ2-3, is KAGVTQTPRYLIKTRGQQVTLSCSPISGHRSVSWYQQTPGQGLQFLFEYFSETQRNKGNFPGRFSGRQFSNSRSEMNVSTLELGDSALYLCASSLGASGGRRTDTQYFGPGTRLTVL.